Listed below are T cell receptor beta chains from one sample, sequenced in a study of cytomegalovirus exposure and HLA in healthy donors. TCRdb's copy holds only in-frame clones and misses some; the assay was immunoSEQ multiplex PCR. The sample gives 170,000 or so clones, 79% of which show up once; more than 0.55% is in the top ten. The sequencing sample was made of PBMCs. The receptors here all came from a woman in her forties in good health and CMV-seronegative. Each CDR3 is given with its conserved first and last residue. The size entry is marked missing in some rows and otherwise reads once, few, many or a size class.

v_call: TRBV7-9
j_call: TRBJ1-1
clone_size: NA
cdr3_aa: CASSLETANTEAFF

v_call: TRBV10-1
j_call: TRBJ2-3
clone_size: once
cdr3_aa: CASKAEGNTDTQYF

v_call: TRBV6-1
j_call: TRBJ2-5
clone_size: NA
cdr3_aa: CASILRGLGEQYF

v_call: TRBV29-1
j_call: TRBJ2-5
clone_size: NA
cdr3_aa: CSVEHIGTAQETQYF

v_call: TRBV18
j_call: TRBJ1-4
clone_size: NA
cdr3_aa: CASSPPGGNREKLFF

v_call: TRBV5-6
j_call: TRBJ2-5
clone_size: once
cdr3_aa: CASSPWTGEQETQYF

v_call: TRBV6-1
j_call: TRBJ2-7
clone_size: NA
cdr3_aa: CASSATGQGFIGWQHF

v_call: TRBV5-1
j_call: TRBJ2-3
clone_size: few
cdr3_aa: CASRGLGAGVTDTQYF

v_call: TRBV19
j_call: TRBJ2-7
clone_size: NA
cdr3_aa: CATTHPAGGPNEQYF

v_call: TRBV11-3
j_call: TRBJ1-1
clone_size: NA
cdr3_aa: CASSPTGRNTEAFF

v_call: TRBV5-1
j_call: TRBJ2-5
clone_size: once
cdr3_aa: CASTPGGYQETQYF

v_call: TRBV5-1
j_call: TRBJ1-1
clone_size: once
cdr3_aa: CASSLGGLGSTEAFF

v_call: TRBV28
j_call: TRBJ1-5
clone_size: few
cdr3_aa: CASTIGTGYQPQHF

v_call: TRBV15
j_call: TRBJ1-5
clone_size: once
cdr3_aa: CATSRTQGANQPQHF

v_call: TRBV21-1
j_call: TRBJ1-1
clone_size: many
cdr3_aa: CASSLRDRVTEAFF

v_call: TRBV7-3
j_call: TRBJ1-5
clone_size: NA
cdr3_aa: CASSSITSVEPQHF

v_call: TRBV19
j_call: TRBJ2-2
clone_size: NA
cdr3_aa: CATQRGGTNTGELFF

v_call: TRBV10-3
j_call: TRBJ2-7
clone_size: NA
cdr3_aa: CAISGTRVEAYEQYF

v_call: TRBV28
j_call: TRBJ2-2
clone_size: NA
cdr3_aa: CASTPWGGVSTGELFF

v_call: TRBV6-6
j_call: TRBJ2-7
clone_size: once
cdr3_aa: CASRLPGQKYEQYF

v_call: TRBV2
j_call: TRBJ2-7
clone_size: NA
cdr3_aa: CASSEQRRLVRGYEQYF

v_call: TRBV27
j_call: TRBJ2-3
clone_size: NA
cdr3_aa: CASSFTGQYTDTQYF

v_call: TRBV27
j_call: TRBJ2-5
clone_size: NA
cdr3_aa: CASRQGVRSQETQYF

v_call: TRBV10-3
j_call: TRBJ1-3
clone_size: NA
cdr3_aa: CAISVLGNTIYF

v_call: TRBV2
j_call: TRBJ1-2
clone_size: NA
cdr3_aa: CASSESWGVGYGYTF

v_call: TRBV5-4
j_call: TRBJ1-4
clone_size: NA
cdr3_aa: CASGSQGTNEKLFF

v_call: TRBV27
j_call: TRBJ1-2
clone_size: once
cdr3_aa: CASSPTGAPSVYTF

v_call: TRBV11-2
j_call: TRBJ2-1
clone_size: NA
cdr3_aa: CASSLRLAGVNEQFF

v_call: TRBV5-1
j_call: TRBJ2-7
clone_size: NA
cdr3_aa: CASSLPPLLTEGRPYEQYF

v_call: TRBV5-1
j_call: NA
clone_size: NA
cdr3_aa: CASSPGGYEQYF

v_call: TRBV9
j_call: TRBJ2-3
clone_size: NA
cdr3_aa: CASSVASIADTQYF

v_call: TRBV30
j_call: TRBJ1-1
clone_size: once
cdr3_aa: CAWSVSEETEAFF